A selection of T cell receptor beta chains follows, all from one sample in a study of response to subunit inactivated influenza vaccine. TCRdb processed the RT-PCR reads anew with MiXCR; each CDR3 protein has one entry. The table records about 500,000 distinct CDR3 sequences, 16% of them present only once. The input for sequencing was CD4+ T cells sorted from PBMCs, taken around 25 months after vaccination. These receptors all come from a man between 50 and 70 years old who received an inactivated influenza vaccine. CDR3s include the opening cysteine and the closing phenylalanine or tryptophan. The D gene is left open where the match is weak. Rows may omit the clone size; those that give it use once, few, many or a size class.

J gene: TRBJ2-1; V gene: TRBV20-1; clone size: few; D gene: NA; CDR3 DNA: TGCAGTGCTATTGTCCAGTACAATGAGCAGTTCTTC; CDR3 protein: CSAIVQYNEQFF
J gene: TRBJ2-1; V gene: TRBV29-1; clone size: NA; D gene: TRBD1; CDR3 DNA: TGCAGCGCTGGAATCGGACAGGGGGCCCATGAGCAGTTCTTC; CDR3 protein: CSAGIGQGAHEQFF
J gene: TRBJ2-4; V gene: TRBV18; clone size: NA; D gene: NA; CDR3 DNA: TGTGCCAGCTCACCCACGACCGGGACTCCGGAGGAGGGAAACATTCAGTACTTC; CDR3 protein: CASSPTTGTPEEGNIQYF
J gene: TRBJ1-2; V gene: TRBV5-5; clone size: few; D gene: TRBD1; CDR3 DNA: TGTGCCAGCAGCCCCATTGGACAGGGGTTTGGCTACACCTTC; CDR3 protein: CASSPIGQGFGYTF
J gene: TRBJ1-2; V gene: TRBV3-1; clone size: NA; D gene: NA; CDR3 DNA: TGTGCCAGCAGCCAACGGTCAACTAACTATGGCTACACCTTC; CDR3 protein: CASSQRSTNYGYTF
J gene: TRBJ2-3; V gene: TRBV29-1; clone size: NA; D gene: NA; CDR3 DNA: TGCAGCGTTGGAAACCAGGGGGGACTACAAGATACGCAGTATTTT; CDR3 protein: CSVGNQGGLQDTQYF
J gene: TRBJ2-1; V gene: TRBV24-1; clone size: NA; D gene: TRBD2; CDR3 DNA: TGTGCCACCAGTGACCCTACTAGCGGGAGCTTCAATGAGCAGTTCTTC; CDR3 protein: CATSDPTSGSFNEQFF
J gene: TRBJ1-5; V gene: TRBV20-1; clone size: NA; D gene: NA; CDR3 DNA: TGCAGTGCTAGAGATTTGGCTAGGTCGCATAGCAATCAGCCCCAGCATTTT; CDR3 protein: CSARDLARSHSNQPQHF
J gene: TRBJ2-4; V gene: TRBV28; clone size: NA; D gene: TRBD1; CDR3 DNA: TGTGCCAGCAGGATAACAGGGGTCAAAAACATTCAGTACTTC; CDR3 protein: CASRITGVKNIQYF
J gene: TRBJ1-1; V gene: TRBV15; clone size: NA; D gene: NA; CDR3 DNA: TGTGCCACCAGCAGAGATAGAACAAGGTCGAACACTGAAGCTTTCTTT; CDR3 protein: CATSRDRTRSNTEAFF
J gene: TRBJ2-3; V gene: TRBV10-2; clone size: many; D gene: NA; CDR3 DNA: TGCGCCAGCAGGGGACGTTCAGATACGCAGTATTTT; CDR3 protein: CASRGRSDTQYF
J gene: TRBJ2-2; V gene: TRBV5-1; clone size: few; D gene: TRBD1; CDR3 DNA: TGCGCCAGCTCGGACAGGGACACCGGGGAGCTGTTTTTT; CDR3 protein: CASSDRDTGELFF
J gene: TRBJ2-3; V gene: TRBV5-6; clone size: NA; D gene: TRBD1; CDR3 DNA: TGTGCCAGCAGTACCACGGGACAGAGCACAGATACGCAGTATTTT; CDR3 protein: CASSTTGQSTDTQYF
J gene: TRBJ2-7; V gene: TRBV12-3/TRBV12-4; clone size: few; D gene: NA; CDR3 DNA: TGTGCCAGCAGTCGGGTTCCTGACTCCTACGAGCAGTACTTC; CDR3 protein: CASSRVPDSYEQYF
J gene: TRBJ2-1; V gene: TRBV29-1; clone size: few; D gene: TRBD2; CDR3 DNA: TGCAGCGTGCCCGCTAGCGGGGGGGCGGGGCAGTTCTTC; CDR3 protein: CSVPASGGAGQFF
J gene: TRBJ2-3; V gene: TRBV20-1; clone size: many; D gene: NA; CDR3 DNA: TGCAGTGCTAGAGATTCCGGGACTAGCACAGATACGCAGTATTTT; CDR3 protein: CSARDSGTSTDTQYF
J gene: TRBJ2-3; V gene: TRBV2; clone size: few; D gene: NA; CDR3 DNA: TGTGCCAGCAGTAACCCGGGACTCCACCTTCGCACAGATACGCAGTATTTT; CDR3 protein: CASSNPGLHLRTDTQYF
J gene: TRBJ1-5; V gene: TRBV20-1; clone size: NA; D gene: TRBD1; CDR3 DNA: TGCAGTGCTAGAGAGGCAGGGGGCTTTAATCAGCCCCAGCATTTT; CDR3 protein: CSAREAGGFNQPQHF
J gene: TRBJ2-3; V gene: TRBV7-8; clone size: few; D gene: NA; CDR3 DNA: TGTGCCAGCAGGATGACAGGTCACAGCACAGATACGCAGTATTTT; CDR3 protein: CASRMTGHSTDTQYF
J gene: TRBJ2-2; V gene: TRBV20-1; clone size: few; D gene: TRBD2; CDR3 DNA: TGCAGTGCTAGAGTACCTAGCGGGACCGGGGAGCTGTTTTTT; CDR3 protein: CSARVPSGTGELFF
J gene: TRBJ1-3; V gene: TRBV20-1; clone size: once; D gene: NA; CDR3 DNA: TGCTGCGTTAGGGGCAGGGATCCGGGCTCTGGAAACACCATATATTTT; CDR3 protein: CCVRGRDPGSGNTIYF
J gene: TRBJ2-7; V gene: TRBV7-2; clone size: few; D gene: NA; CDR3 DNA: TGTGCCAGCAGCTTAGCTCGGGGGTCCTACGAGCAGTACTTC; CDR3 protein: CASSLARGSYEQYF
J gene: TRBJ2-7; V gene: TRBV7-9; clone size: few; D gene: TRBD1; CDR3 DNA: TGTGCCAGCAGCTCGGGACAGAGTAAATACGAGCAGTACTTC; CDR3 protein: CASSSGQSKYEQYF
J gene: TRBJ1-6; V gene: TRBV20-1; clone size: NA; D gene: TRBD1; CDR3 DNA: TGCAGTGTACCGGGACAGGGACAGTCACCCCTCCACTTT; CDR3 protein: CSVPGQGQSPLHF
J gene: TRBJ1-5; V gene: TRBV20-1; clone size: NA; D gene: TRBD1; CDR3 DNA: TGCAGTGCCAGAACAGGGGTAGACAATCAGCCCCAGCATTTT; CDR3 protein: CSARTGVDNQPQHF
J gene: TRBJ1-2; V gene: TRBV12-3/TRBV12-4; clone size: NA; D gene: TRBD1; CDR3 DNA: TGTGCCAGCAGTTTACGGACAGGGAGGTTTGGCTACACCTTC; CDR3 protein: CASSLRTGRFGYTF
J gene: TRBJ2-7; V gene: TRBV5-1; clone size: few; D gene: NA; CDR3 DNA: TGCGCCAGCAGCTTGGAATACAGCGGCTCCTACGAGCAGTACTTC; CDR3 protein: CASSLEYSGSYEQYF
J gene: TRBJ1-2; V gene: TRBV12-3/TRBV12-4; clone size: NA; D gene: NA; CDR3 DNA: TGTGCCAGCAGTTTAGAGAGGGGCCATGGCTACACCTTC; CDR3 protein: CASSLERGHGYTF